Here is one T cell receptor beta chain with its context. No antigen is known for it. This entry belongs to a study of monozygotic twins with inflammatory bowel disease (dated 2019 in TCRdb). At the level of the whole study: In total, approximately 28 monozygotic twin pairs made up the full study: 19 Danish pairs, all IBD-discordant, plus nine German pairs, of which four were IBD-concordant and five were IBD-discordant. Disease-associated traits were sought mainly through comparisons between IBD patients and their genetically identical healthy co-twins within discordant pairs. Each individual had, on average, about 151 000 unique TCRalpha sequences and 181 000 unique TCRbeta sequences available for analysis. Beyond this particular receptor, the publication reports: The results gave no support for a single strong signal or clonotype linked to IBD. TCRbeta repertoire diversity, by inverse Simpson index, was decreased in IBD patients compared with their healthy co-twins. Differing immunosuppressive treatments among patients may have added background noise and inter-individual variability to the repertoires. Distinction between different T cell subtypes could not be achieved in the analysis. IBD patients shared fewer clonotypes with other individuals than healthy twins did, most markedly in patients showing signs of disease activity. No difference in repertoire similarity was observed between concordant and discordant twins, possibly owing to limited statistical power.

From each donor, an approximately 2.5 ml peripheral blood sample was collected into PAXgene tubes and stored at -80 degrees C. Total RNA was isolated from whole blood with the PAXgene blood miRNA kit on an automated QIAcube, without T cell sorting. Deep TCRalpha and TCRbeta repertoire profiling with unique molecular barcoding was performed on peripheral blood of monozygotic twin pairs concordant or discordant for inflammatory bowel disease. Smoking habits were recorded for all twin pairs, and individuals were classified as current, former or never smokers. CDR1 SGHAT and CDR2 FQNNGV are derived from the germline V gene. There are 15 amino acids in the CDR3, from cysteine to phenylalanine inclusive. DNA is not on record. Libraries came from 5' RACE. For each TCR library, 3,500 to 4,000 ng of total RNA was used. For each sample, cDNA was synthesized in eight separate reactions using SMARTScribe reverse transcriptase. During cDNA synthesis, unique molecular identifiers containing a 6-nucleotide sample barcode were introduced by template switching. TCRalpha and TCRbeta cDNA was amplified in two nested PCRs of about 17 and 10 cycles, and bead purification was carried out after each PCR. Before amplification, the cDNA was both treated with uracil DNA-glycosylase and purified with the QIAquick PCR purification kit. The second PCR was the step at which Illumina TruSeq-compatible adapters and sample-specific barcodes were added. TapeStation and Qubit were used to check library quality and concentration, and 5 to 6 ng of each library went into the pool. Sequencing of pooled libraries was carried out on an Illumina HiSeq2500 single-index Rapid Run using 2 x 100 bp reads and custom sequencing primers. The paper's data handling went like this. MiGEC version 1.2.6 was used for UMI-based consensus assembly to correct PCR and sequencing errors. MiXCR version 2.1.1 handled V(D)J alignment, clonotype assembly and CDR3 extraction. Gene usage, clonotype sharing and MAIT/NKT TCR abundance were normalised by analysing the top 1000, 10 000 and 20 000 clonotypes per sample. Diversity was computed as the inverse Simpson index with the vegan R package after downsampling to 27 000 UMIs. Paired Mann-Whitney U tests on discordant twin pairs were used, with Benjamini-Hochberg multiple-testing correction. TCRdb reprocessed the reads and assigns one entry to each CDR3 protein sequence, leaving out DNA. The V and J calls and clone size come from TCRdb's table, not from the authors' own analysis. In this sample's table one finds some 300,000 distinct CDR3 sequences. Clones ranked in the top ten supply less than 6.5% of the sample.

Material: blood. This sequence was found in a human donor with ulcerative colitis or Crohn's disease, or a healthy co-twin of an affected twin (not recorded which). The chain employs TRBV11-2 and TRBJ2-5; there is no DNA to check the TCRdb D call of TRBD1. The CDR3 here reads CASSWGGRFQETQYF. Joined to the reference TRBV11-2 and TRBJ2-5 proteins, this CDR3 gives the full variable domain: EAGVAQSPRYKIIEKRQSVAFWCNPISGHATLYWYQQILGQGPKLLIQFQNNGVVDDSQLPKDRFSAERLKGVDSTLKIQPAKLEDSAVYLCASSWGGRFQETQYFGPGTRLLVL.